This T cell receptor (beta chain) was sequenced in a study of T cell changes during pregnancy in multiple sclerosis. The method was immunoSEQ multiplex PCR; TCRdb's version includes in-frame clones alone and lacks a portion of them. The profile covers 85,000 to 90,000 clones, with approximately 95% appearing a single time and around 1.7% taken by the ten largest. The germline gives CDR1 KGHSH, CDR2 LQKENI. The CDR3 totals 13 residues. About this clone: One end of the junction varies from germline; a read error may be responsible.

The sequenced sample was peripheral blood, obtained after pregnancy. This chain joins TRBV18 and TRBJ2-7; D perhaps matches TRBD2 (6 bases). The TCR was taken from a female donor in good health, enrolled as a control in a pregnancy study. CDR3 residues: CASSPGYNGGTDF. The CDR3 DNA is TGTGCCAGCTCACCAGGATATAATGGCGGGACGGACTTC. Drawing the rest from reference TRBV18 and TRBJ2-7, the complete variable domain is NAGVMQNPRHLVRRRGQEARLRCSPMKGHSHVYWYRQLPEEGLKFMVYLQKENIIDESGMPKERFSAEFPKEGPSILRIQQVVRGDSAAYFCASSPGYNGGTDFGPGTRLTVT.